This T cell receptor (beta chain) was identified during a study of CD8+CD57+ T cells in acquired aplastic anemia. Study as a whole: Recorded DNA amounts for sorted CD4+ and CD8+ cells had an average of around 3.5 ug. The study's findings and limits: Overlapping CD8+ CDR3 repertoires of patients and controls contained approximately 28 shared sequences. Significant differences in CD8+ Simpson's diversity were not observed between patients and controls.

Profiles of TCR beta VDJ and CDR3 were generated from a genomic DNA template. TCRdb reprocessed the reads with MiXCR, giving one entry per CDR3 protein. The sample includes approximately 270,000 distinct CDR3 sequences, 55% to 65% of them seen just once. Trimming stripped 3 bases from V and 6 bases from J, with 12 bases between. This CDR3 is built from 13 residues. Germline V gene sequence: CDR1 SEHNR, CDR2 FQNEAQ (reference sequence). A remark on this clonotype: What it binds is not known.

Sequencing was carried out using sorted CD4+, CD8+, or CD8+CD57+ T cells (not recorded which) from PBMCs. This sequence originates from a human donor with severe aplastic anemia or a healthy control (not recorded which). V is TRBV7-9 and J is TRBJ2-7; the D gene is possibly TRBD2 (7 bases). CDR3 protein: CASSLEGGGEQYF. The CDR3 DNA reads TGTGCCAGCAGCTTGGAGGGAGGGGGCGAGCAGTACTTC.